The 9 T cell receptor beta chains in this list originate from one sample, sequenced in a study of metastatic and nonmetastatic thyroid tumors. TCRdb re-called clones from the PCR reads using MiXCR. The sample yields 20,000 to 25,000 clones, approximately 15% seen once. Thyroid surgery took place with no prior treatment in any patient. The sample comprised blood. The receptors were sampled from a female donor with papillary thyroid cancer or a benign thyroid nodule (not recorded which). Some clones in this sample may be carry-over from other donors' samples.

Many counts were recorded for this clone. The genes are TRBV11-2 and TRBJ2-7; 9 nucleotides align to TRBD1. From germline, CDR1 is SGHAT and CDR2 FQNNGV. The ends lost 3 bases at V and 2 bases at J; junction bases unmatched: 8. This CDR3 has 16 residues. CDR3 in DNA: TGTGCCAGCAGCTTTACCCTGGACAGGGGCACCTACGAGCAGTACTTC. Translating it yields CASSFTLDRGTYEQYF.

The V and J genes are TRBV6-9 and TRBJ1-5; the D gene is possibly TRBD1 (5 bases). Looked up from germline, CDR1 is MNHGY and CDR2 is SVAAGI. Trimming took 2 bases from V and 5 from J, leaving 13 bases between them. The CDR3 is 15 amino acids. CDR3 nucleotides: TGTGCCAGCAGTTATGTTTCAGGGTGTTATCAGCCCCAGCATTTT. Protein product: CASSYVSGCYQPQHF.

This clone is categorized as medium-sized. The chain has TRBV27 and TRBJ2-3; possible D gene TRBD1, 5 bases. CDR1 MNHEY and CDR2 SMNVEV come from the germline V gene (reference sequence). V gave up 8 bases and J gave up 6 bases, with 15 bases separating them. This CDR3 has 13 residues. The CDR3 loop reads CASHRTPFDTQYF. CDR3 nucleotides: TGTGCCAGCCACAGGACGCCGTTCGATACGCAGTATTTT.

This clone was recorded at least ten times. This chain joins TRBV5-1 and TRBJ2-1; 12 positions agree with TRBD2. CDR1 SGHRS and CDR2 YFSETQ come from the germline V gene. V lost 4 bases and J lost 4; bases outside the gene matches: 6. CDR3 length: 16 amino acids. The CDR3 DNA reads TGCGCCAGCAGCCTATGGACTAGCGGGGCTTACAATGAGCAGTTCTTC. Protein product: CASSLWTSGAYNEQFF.

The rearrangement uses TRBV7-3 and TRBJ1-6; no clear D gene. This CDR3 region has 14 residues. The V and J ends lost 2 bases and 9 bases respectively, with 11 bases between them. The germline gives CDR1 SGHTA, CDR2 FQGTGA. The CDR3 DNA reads TGTGCCAGCAGCTTACGCGGGTGGAGTTCACCCCTCCACTTT. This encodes CASSLRGWSSPLHF.

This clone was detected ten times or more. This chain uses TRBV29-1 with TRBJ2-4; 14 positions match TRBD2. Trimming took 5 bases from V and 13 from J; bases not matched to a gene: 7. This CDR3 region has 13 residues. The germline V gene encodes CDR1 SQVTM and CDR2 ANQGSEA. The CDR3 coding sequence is TGCAGCGTTCCCGGGACTAGCGGGAGCTCACAGTACTTC. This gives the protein CSVPGTSGSSQYF. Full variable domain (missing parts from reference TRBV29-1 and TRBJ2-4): SAVISQKPSRDICQRGTSLTIQCQVDSQVTMMFWYRQQPGQSLTLIATANQGSEATYESGFVIDKFPISRPNLTFSTLTVSNMSPEDSSIYLCSVPGTSGSSQYFGAGTRLSVL.

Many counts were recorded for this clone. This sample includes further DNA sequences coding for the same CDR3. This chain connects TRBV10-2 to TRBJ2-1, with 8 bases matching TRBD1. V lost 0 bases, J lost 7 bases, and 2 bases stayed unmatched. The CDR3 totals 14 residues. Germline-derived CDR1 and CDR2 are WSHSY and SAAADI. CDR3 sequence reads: CASSESRGQNEQFF. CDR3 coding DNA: TGCGCCAGCAGTGAGTCCAGGGGGCAGAATGAGCAGTTCTTC.

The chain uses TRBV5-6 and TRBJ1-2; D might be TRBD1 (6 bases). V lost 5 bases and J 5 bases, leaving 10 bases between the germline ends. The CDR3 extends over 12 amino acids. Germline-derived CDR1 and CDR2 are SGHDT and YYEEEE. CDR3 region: CASSQQGYGYTF. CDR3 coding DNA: TGTGCCAGCAGTCAACAGGGTTATGGCTACACCTTC.

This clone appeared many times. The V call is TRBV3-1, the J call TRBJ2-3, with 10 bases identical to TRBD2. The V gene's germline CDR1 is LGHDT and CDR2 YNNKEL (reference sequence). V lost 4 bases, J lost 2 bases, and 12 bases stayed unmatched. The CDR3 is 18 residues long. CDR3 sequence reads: CASSPGSGRAGFTDTQYF. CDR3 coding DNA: TGTGCCAGCAGCCCAGGGAGCGGGAGGGCCGGTTTCACAGATACGCAGTATTTT.